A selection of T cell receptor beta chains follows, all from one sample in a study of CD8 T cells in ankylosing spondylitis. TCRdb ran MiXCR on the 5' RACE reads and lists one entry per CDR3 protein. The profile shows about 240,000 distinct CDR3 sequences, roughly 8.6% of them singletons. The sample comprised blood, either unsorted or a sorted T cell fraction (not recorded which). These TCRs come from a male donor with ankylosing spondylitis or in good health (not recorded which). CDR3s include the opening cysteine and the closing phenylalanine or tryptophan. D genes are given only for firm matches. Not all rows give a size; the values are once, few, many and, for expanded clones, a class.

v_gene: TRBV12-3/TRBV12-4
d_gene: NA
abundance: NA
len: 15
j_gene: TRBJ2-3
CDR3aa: CASSLQGGYTDTQYF
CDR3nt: TGTGCCAGCAGCTTGCAAGGGGGATACACAGATACGCAGTATTTT

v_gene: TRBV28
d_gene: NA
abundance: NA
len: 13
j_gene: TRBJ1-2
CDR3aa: CASSLSQPYGYTF
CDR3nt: TGTGCCAGCAGTTTATCGCAGCCCTACGGCTACACCTTC

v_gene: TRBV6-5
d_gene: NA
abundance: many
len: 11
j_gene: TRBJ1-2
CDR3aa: CASSDGGGYTF
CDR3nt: TGTGCCAGCAGCGACGGGGGCGGCTACACCTTC

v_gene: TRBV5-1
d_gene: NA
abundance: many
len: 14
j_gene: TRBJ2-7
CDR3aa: CASSLSGGLYEQYF
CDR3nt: TGCGCCAGCAGCTTGTCAGGGGGACTGTACGAGCAGTACTTC

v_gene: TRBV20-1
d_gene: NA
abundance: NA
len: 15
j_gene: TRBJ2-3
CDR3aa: CSARSGTSYTDTQYF
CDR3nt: TGCAGTGCTAGATCAGGGACATCTTACACAGATACGCAGTATTTT

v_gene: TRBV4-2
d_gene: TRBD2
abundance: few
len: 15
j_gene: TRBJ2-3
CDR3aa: CASGRGGPFTDTQYF
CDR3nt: TGTGCCAGCGGACGCGGGGGGCCGTTCACAGATACGCAGTATTTT

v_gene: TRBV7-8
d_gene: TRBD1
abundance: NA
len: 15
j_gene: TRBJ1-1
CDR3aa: CASSFTGTGRTEAFF
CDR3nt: TGTGCCAGCAGCTTCACCGGGACAGGGCGCACTGAAGCTTTCTTT

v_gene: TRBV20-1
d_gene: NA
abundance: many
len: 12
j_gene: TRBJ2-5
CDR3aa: CSARGNEETQYF
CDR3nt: TGCAGTGCTAGAGGGAACGAAGAGACCCAGTACTTC

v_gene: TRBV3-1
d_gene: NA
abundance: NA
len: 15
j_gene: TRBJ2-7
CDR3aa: CASSQDLGGSYEQYF
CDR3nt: TGTGCCAGCAGCCAAGATCTAGGGGGCTCCTACGAGCAGTACTTC

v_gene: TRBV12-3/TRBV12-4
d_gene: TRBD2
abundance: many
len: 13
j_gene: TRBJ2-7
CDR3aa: CASSLGGRYEQYF
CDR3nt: TGTGCCAGCAGTTTAGGCGGGAGATACGAGCAGTACTTC

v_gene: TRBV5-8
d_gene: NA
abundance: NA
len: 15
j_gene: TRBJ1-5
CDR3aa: CARRPVGRHNQPQHF
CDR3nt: TGTGCCAGGAGACCCGTTGGCAGACACAATCAGCCCCAGCATTTT

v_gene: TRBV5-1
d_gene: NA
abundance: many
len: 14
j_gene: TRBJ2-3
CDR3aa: CASNRGAGTDTQYF
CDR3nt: TGCGCCAGCAATCGGGGGGCGGGCACAGATACGCAGTATTTT

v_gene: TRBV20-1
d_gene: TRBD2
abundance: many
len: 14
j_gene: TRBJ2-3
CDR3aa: CSVLGTSGPGEQYF
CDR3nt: TGCAGTGTCCTCGGGACTAGCGGCCCAGGCGAGCAGTATTTT

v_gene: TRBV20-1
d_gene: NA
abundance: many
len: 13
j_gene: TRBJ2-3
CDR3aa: CSARAPNEDTQYF
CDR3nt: TGCAGTGCTAGAGCCCCTAATGAGGATACGCAGTATTTT

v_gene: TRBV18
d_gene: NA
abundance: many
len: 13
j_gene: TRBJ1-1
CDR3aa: CASSPSGNTEAFF
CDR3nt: TGTGCCAGCTCACCTTCGGGGAACACTGAAGCTTTCTTT

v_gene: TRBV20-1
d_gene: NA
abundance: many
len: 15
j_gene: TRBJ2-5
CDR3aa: CSASARSWYQETQYF
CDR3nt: TGCAGTGCTAGTGCTAGGTCCTGGTACCAAGAGACCCAGTACTTC

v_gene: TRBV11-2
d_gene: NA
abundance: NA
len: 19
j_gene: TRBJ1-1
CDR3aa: CASSPHQYGPINHNTEAFF
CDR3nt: TGTGCCAGCAGCCCCCACCAATACGGGCCCATAAACCATAACACTGAAGCTTTCTTT

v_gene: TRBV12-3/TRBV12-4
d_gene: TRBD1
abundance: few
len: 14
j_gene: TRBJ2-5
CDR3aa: CASTTGGQQETQYF
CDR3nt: TGTGCCAGCACCACTGGGGGACAGCAAGAGACCCAGTACTTC

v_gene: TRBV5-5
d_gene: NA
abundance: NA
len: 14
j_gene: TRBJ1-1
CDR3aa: CASSLVGRTTEAFF
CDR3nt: TGTGCCAGCAGCTTGGTGGGGAGAACAACTGAAGCTTTCTTT

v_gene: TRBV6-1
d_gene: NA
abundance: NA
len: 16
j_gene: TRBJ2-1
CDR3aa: CASSAGTGLLYNEQFF
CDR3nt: TGTGCCAGCAGTGCAGGAACGGGACTCCTCTACAATGAGCAGTTCTTC

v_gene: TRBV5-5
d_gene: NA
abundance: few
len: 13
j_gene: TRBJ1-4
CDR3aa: CASRGSANEKLFF
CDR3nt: TGTGCTAGCCGGGGGTCGGCTAATGAAAAACTGTTTTTT